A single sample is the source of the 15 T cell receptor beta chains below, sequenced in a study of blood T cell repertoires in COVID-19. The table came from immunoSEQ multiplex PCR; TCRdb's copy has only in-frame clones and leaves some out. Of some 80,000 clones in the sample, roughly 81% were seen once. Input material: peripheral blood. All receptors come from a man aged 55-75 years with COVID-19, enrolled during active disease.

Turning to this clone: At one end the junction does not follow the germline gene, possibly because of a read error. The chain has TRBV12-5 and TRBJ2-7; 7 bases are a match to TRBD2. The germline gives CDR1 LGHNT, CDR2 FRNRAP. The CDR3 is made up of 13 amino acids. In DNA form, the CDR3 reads TGTGCTAGTGGCTTGACTAGCTCCAACGAGCAGTACTTC. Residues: CASGLTSSNEQYF. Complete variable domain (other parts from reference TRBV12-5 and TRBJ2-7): DARVTQTPRHKVTEMGQEVTMRCQPILGHNTVFWYRQTMMQGLELLAYFRNRAPLDDSGMPKDRFSAEMPDATLATLKIQPSEPRDSAVYFCASGLTSSNEQYFGPGTRLTVT.

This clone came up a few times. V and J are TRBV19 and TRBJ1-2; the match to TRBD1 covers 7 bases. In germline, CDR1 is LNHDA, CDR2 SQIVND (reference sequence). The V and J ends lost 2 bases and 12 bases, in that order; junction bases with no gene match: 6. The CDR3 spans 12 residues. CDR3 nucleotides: TGTGCCAGTAGTATATTACAGGGGTCTAACACCTTC. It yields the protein CASSILQGSNTF.

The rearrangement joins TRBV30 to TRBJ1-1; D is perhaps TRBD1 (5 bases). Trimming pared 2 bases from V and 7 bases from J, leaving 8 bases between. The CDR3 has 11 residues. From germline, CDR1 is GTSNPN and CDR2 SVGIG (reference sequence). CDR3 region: CAWSQGFEAFF. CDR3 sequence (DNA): TGTGCCTGGAGTCAGGGATTTGAAGCTTTCTTT.

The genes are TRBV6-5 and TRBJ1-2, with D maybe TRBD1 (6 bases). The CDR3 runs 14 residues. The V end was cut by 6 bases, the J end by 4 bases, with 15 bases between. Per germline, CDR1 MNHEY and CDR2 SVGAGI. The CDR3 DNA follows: TGTGCCAGCAGGAACCGGGGGGCTGTCTATGGCTACACCTTC. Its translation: CASRNRGAVYGYTF.

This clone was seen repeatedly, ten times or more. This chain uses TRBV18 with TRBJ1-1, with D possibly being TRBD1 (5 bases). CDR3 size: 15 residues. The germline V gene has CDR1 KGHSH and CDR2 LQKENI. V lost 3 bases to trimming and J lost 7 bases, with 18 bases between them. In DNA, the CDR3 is TGTGCCAGCTCACCGAATTCGGGGCCGGAGGGTGAAGCTTTCTTT. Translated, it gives CASSPNSGPEGEAFF.

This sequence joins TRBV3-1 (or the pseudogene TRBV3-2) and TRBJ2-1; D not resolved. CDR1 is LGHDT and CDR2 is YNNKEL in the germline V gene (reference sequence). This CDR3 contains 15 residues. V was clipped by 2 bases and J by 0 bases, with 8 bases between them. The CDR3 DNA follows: TGTGCCAGCAGCCAAACTCGTAGCTCCTACAATGAGCAGTTCTTC. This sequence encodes CASSQTRSSYNEQFF.

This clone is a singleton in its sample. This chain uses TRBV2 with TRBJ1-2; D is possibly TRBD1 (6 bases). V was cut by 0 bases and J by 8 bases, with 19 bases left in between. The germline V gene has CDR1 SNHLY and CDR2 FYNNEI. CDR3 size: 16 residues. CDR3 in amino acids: CASSEAVGGRSEGYTF. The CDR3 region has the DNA TGTGCCAGCAGTGAAGCGGTGGGGGGGCGATCGGAAGGCTACACCTTC.

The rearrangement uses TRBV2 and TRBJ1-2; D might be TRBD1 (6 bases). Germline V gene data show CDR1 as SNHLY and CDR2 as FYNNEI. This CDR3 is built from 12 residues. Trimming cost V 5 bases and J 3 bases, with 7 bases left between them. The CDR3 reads CASSPGDYGYTF. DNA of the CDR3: TGTGCCAGCAGTCCAGGGGACTATGGCTACACCTTC.

CDR3 protein: CASSLDQSANTGELFF. The CDR3 DNA follows: TGTGCCAGCAGCTTAGATCAGAGCGCGAACACCGGGGAGCTGTTTTTT. This sequence joins TRBV7-7 and TRBJ2-2; D ambiguous. Per the germline V gene, CDR1 is SSHAT and CDR2 is FNYEAQ (reference sequence). This CDR3 has 16 residues. Trimming shortened V by 1 base and J by 0 bases, and 9 bases separated the two germline ends.

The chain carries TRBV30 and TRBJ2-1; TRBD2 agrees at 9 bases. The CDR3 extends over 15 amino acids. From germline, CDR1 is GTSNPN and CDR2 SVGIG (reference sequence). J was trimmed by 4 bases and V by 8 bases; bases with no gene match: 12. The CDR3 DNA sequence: TGTGCCGAAACCCGGGCGGGAGGGCCTTACAATGAGCAGTTCTTC. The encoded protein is CAETRAGGPYNEQFF.

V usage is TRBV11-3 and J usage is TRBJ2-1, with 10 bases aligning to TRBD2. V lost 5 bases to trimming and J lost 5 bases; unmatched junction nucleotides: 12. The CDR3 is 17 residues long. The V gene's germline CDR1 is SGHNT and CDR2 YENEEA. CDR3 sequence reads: CASSARALAGDDNEQFF. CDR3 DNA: TGTGCCAGCAGCGCCCGAGCTCTAGCGGGAGATGACAATGAGCAGTTCTTC.

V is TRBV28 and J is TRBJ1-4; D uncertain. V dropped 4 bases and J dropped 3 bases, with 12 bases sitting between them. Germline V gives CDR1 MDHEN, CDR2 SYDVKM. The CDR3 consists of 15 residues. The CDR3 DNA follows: TGTGCCAGCAGTTCGAGCGGGTCGTCTAATGAAAAACTGTTTTTT. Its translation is CASSSSGSSNEKLFF.

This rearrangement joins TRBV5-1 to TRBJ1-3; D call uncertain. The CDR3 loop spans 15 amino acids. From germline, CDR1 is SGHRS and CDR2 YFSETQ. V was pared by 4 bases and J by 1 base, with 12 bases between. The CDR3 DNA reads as TGCGCCAGCAGCAATATGGCGGGGTCTGGAAACACCATATATTTT. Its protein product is CASSNMAGSGNTIYF. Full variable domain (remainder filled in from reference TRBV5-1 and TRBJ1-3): KAGVTQTPRYLIKTRGQQVTLSCSPISGHRSVSWYQQTPGQGLQFLFEYFSETQRNKGNFPGRFSGRQFSNSRSEMNVSTLELGDSALYLCASSNMAGSGNTIYFGEGSWLTVV.

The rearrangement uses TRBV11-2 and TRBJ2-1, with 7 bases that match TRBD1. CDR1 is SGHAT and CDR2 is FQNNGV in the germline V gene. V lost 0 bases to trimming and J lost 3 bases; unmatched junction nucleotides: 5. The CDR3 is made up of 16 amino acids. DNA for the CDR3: TGTGCCAGCAGCTTAGACTCCAGGGGGAACTACAATGAGCAGTTCTTC. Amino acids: CASSLDSRGNYNEQFF.

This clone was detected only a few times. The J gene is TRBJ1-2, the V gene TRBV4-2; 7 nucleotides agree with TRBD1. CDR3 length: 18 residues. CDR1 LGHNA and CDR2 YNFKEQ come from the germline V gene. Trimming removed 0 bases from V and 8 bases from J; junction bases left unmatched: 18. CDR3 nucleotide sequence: TGTGCCAGCAGCCAAGATACGTCGGGACAGTTTCAACTAGGGGGCTACACCTTC. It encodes CASSQDTSGQFQLGGYTF.